A single sample is the source of the 12 T cell receptor beta chains below, sequenced in a study of blood T cell repertoires in COVID-19. Clones were read by immunoSEQ multiplex PCR, and TCRdb kept only the in-frame ones, dropping some. The repertoire includes 150,000 to 200,000 clones, almost 80% of them detected once, and approximately 15% sits in the top ten. Source material: peripheral blood. The receptors stem from a man in his 60s with active or convalescent COVID-19.

The chain joins TRBV30 to TRBJ1-1; D is perhaps TRBD1 (5 bases). Looked up from germline, CDR1 is GTSNPN and CDR2 is SVGIG (reference sequence). Trimming took off 2 bases at V and 4 bases at J, with 11 bases between the two ends. The CDR3 totals 13 residues. The CDR3 protein is CAWSRGLATEAFF. CDR3 DNA: TGTGCCTGGAGTCGGGGACTGGCCACTGAAGCTTTCTTT.

The chain links TRBV5-1 to TRBJ2-5; D is unresolved. Germline CDR1 reads SGHRS; CDR2 reads YFSETQ. The CDR3 runs to 14 residues. Trimming left V 4 bases short and J 2 bases short, with 12 bases between. CDR3 bases: TGCGCCAGCAGCCCCCGGCAGAGGCAAGAGACCCAGTACTTC. It encodes CASSPRQRQETQYF.

This clone was seen a single time. J is TRBJ2-2 and V is TRBV24-1; perhaps TRBD2 as D (5 bases). The germline gives CDR1 KGHDR, CDR2 SFDVKD. V was shortened by 4 bases and J by 2 bases, with 10 bases between the two germline ends. This CDR3 has 15 residues. CDR3 loop: CATSEPRLNTGELFF. The CDR3 DNA follows: TGTGCCACCAGTGAACCCAGACTAAACACCGGGGAGCTGTTTTTT.

The V call is TRBV19, the J call TRBJ2-2; TRBD1 matches at 10 bases. The CDR3 has 16 residues. V lost 7 bases and J lost 5; bases outside the gene matches: 10. Germline V CDR1 and CDR2: LNHDA, SQIVND (reference sequence). This chain's CDR3 is CASMNEGQGLTGELFF. DNA for the CDR3: TGTGCCAGTATGAATGAGGGACAGGGGCTTACCGGGGAGCTGTTTTTT.

The chain links TRBV7-9 to TRBJ1-6; D is undetermined. Germline-derived CDR1 and CDR2 are SEHNR and FQNEAQ (reference sequence). Trimming took 3 bases from V and 2 from J, leaving 11 bases between them. The CDR3 length is 16 residues. The CDR3 spells CASSLGTVTYNSPLHF. In DNA form, the CDR3 reads TGTGCCAGCAGCTTGGGCACGGTGACCTATAATTCACCCCTCCACTTT. The full variable domain, with the rest looked up from reference TRBV7-9 and TRBJ1-6, is DTGVSQNPRHKITKRGQNVTFRCDPISEHNRLYWYRQTLGQGPEFLTYFQNEAQLEKSRLLSDRFSAERPKGSFSTLEIQRTEQGDSAMYLCASSLGTVTYNSPLHFGNGTRLTVT.

J is TRBJ2-7 and V is TRBV5-1; TRBD2 agrees at 12 bases. CDR1 SGHRS and CDR2 YFSETQ come from the germline V gene. The junction had 4 bases not matched to a gene; V was cut back by 0 bases and J by 3 bases. The CDR3 totals 16 residues. In nucleotides, the CDR3 is TGCGCCAGCAGCTTGGGGAGGACTAGCGGGGACTACGAGCAGTACTTC. Amino acid sequence: CASSLGRTSGDYEQYF.

The chain couples TRBV3-1 (or the pseudogene TRBV3-2) to TRBJ2-7, with TRBD2 matching 7 bases. The ends lost 6 bases at V and 0 bases at J; junction bases unmatched: 5. The CDR3 runs to 14 residues. Germline V lookup: CDR1 LGHDT, CDR2 YNNKEL (reference sequence). DNA of the CDR3: TGTGCCAGCAGTTTCGGGACTAACTCCTACGAGCAGTACTTC. This translates into CASSFGTNSYEQYF.

The chain has TRBV9 and TRBJ1-2, with 12 positions matching TRBD1. The CDR3 has 13 amino acids. V lost 4 bases to trimming and J lost 8 bases; unmatched junction nucleotides: 3. Looked up from germline, CDR1 is SGDLS and CDR2 is YYNGEE. CDR3 amino acids: CASSTGQGAGYTF. CDR3 sequence (DNA): TGTGCCAGCAGCACGGGACAGGGGGCCGGCTACACCTTC.

The table lists this clone with many counts. The rearrangement joins TRBV28 to TRBJ2-6; D perhaps matches TRBD1 (6 bases). Germline lookup yields CDR1 MDHEN and CDR2 SYDVKM. V shed 5 bases and J shed 0 bases, with 11 bases lying between them. CDR3 length: 16 amino acids. The CDR3 DNA reads TGTGCCAGCAGTCAGGACAGACACTCTGGGGCCAACGTCCTGACTTTC. The encoded protein is CASSQDRHSGANVLTF.

V is TRBV7-8 and J is TRBJ2-6, with 11 bases matching TRBD1. The V gene's germline CDR1 is SGHVS and CDR2 FQNEAQ. The junction had 7 bases not matched to a gene; V was cut back by 5 bases and J by 1 base. The CDR3 consists of 18 residues. The CDR3: CASSLRDRGESGANVLTF. CDR3 DNA sequence: TGTGCCAGCAGCCTCCGGGACAGGGGGGAATCTGGGGCCAACGTCCTGACTTTC.

The rearrangement links TRBV19 to TRBJ2-3, with 11 bases identical to TRBD2. Unmatched junction bases numbered 10, after V lost 5 bases and J lost 0 bases. This CDR3 spans 18 amino acids. Germline assignment: CDR1 LNHDA and CDR2 SQIVND (reference sequence). The CDR3 loop is CASSLLGLAGASTDTQYF. For the CDR3, the DNA is TGTGCCAGTAGTCTCCTTGGACTAGCGGGCGCTAGCACAGATACGCAGTATTTT.

In its sample, this clone was seen many times. The V and J genes are TRBV7-2 and TRBJ1-1; weak D call: TRBD1 (5 bases). The CDR3 loop spans 13 amino acids. Germline CDR1 SGHTA, CDR2 FQGNSA. Trimming shortened V by 3 bases and J by 7 bases, and 12 bases separated the two germline ends. The CDR3 DNA reads TGTGCCAGCAGCTTGGGTTGGGGCGGTGAAGCTTTCTTT. Amino acid sequence: CASSLGWGGEAFF.